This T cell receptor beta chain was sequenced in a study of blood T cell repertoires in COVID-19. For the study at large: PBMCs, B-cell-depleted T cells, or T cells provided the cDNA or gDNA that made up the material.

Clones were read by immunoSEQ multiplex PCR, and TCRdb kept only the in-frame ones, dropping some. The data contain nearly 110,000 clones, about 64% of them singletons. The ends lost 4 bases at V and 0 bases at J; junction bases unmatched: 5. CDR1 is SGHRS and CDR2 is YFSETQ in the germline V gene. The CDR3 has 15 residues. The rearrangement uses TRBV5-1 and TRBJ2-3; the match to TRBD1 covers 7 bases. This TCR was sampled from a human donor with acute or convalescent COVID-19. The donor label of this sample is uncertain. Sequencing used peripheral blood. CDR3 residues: CASSMGQSSTDTQYF. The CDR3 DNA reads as TGCGCCAGCAGCATGGGACAGTCTAGCACAGATACGCAGTATTTT.